What follows describes a single T cell receptor beta chain. Its antigen is still unknown. The data are from a study of OX40 agonist ivuxolimab in advanced cancers. Study-level information: Across the patients, intravenous ivuxolimab was delivered every 2 weeks at 0.01 to 10 mg/kg. Prior checkpoint blockade (anti-PD-1, anti-PD-L1 or anti-CTLA-4) was permitted; over 30% had it. Three patients responded partially, comprising one with hepatocellular carcinoma and two with cutaneous melanoma. Study-wide results and caveats: Compared with others, partial responders at 0.1-3.0 mg/kg displayed clonal expansion among the lowest.

The CDR3 contains 16 residues. Trimming removed 1 base at V and 0 bases at J, with 10 bases between. Germline V gene sequence: CDR1 SGHVS, CDR2 FQNEAQ. Sequencing was performed with immunoSEQ multiplex PCR; in TCRdb, only in-frame clones are kept and a portion is missing. Of 70,000 to 95,000 clones in the sample, roughly 88% were seen once. The TCR comes from an adult with an advanced solid tumor such as melanoma, head and neck, liver or kidney cancer. The V and J genes are TRBV7-8 and TRBJ1-5; D remains ambiguous. The sample in question was CD4+ or CD8+ T cells sorted from blood, obtained in a trial of the OX40 agonist ivuxolimab. The chain's CDR3 is CASSLVTAYSNQPQHF. For the CDR3, the DNA is TGTGCCAGCAGCTTAGTAACCGCTTATAGCAATCAGCCCCAGCATTTT.